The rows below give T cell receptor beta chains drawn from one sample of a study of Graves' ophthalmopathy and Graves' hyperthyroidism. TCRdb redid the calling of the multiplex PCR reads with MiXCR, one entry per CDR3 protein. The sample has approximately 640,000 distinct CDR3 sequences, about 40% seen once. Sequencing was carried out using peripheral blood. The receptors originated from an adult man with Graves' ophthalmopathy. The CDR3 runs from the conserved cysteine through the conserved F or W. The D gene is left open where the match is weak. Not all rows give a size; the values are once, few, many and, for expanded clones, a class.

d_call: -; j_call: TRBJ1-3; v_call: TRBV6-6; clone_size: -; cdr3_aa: CASSYSQGRGNTIYF; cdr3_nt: TGTGCCAGCAGTTATTCCCAGGGAAGGGGAAACACCATATATTTT
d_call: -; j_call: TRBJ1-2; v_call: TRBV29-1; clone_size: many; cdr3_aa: CSADSNYGYTF; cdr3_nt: TGCAGCGCCGACAGCAACTATGGCTACACCTTC
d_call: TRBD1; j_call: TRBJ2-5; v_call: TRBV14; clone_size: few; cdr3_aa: CASSQARGPWETQYF; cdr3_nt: TGTGCCAGCAGCCAAGCGAGGGGGCCATGGGAGACCCAGTACTTC
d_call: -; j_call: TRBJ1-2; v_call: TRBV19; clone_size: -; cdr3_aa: CASSPRGGVGCTF; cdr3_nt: TGTGCCAGTAGCCCCCGGGGGGGGGTTGGCTGCACCTTC
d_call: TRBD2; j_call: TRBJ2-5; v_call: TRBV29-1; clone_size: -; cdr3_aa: CSVEVAGGETQYF; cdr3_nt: TGCAGCGTTGAAGTAGCGGGAGGAGAGACCCAGTACTTC
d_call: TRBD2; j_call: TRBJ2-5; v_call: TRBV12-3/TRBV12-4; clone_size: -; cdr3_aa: CASRFGTSKKTQYF; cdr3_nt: TGTGCCAGCAGGTTCGGGACTAGTAAAAAGACCCAGTACTTC
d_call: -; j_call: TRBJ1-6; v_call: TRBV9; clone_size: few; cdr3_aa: CASSQDFTLNSPLHF; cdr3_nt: TGTGCCAGCAGCCAAGATTTCACCTTAAATTCACCCCTCCACTTT
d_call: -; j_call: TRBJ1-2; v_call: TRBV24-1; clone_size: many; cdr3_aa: CATSAGLYGYTF; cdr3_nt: TGTGCCACCAGTGCCGGGCTCTATGGCTACACCTTC
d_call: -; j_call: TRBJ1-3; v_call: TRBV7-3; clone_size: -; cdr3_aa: CASSTGRAGNTIYF; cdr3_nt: TGTGCCAGCAGTACCGGCAGGGCTGGAAACACCATATATTTT
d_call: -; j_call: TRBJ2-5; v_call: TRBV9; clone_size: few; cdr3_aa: CASSVAGATFETQYF; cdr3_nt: TGTGCCAGCAGCGTAGCTGGAGCAACTTTTGAGACCCAGTACTTC
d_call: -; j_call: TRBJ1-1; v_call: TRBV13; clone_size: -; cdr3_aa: CASSLGIGAPEAFF; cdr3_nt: TGTGCCAGCAGCTTAGGGATCGGTGCTCCTGAAGCTTTCTTT
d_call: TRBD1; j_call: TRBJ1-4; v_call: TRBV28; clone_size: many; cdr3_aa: CASNPGQAEKLFF; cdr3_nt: TGTGCCAGCAACCCCGGACAGGCTGAAAAACTGTTTTTT
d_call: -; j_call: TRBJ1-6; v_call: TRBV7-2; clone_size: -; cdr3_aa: CASSPRGRGASPLHF; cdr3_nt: TGTGCCAGCAGCCCCCGGGGAAGGGGGGCTTCACCCCTCCACTTT
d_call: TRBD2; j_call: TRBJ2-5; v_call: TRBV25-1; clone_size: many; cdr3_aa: CASSEFGAGEGETQYF; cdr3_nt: TGTGCCAGCAGTGAATTTGGAGCGGGAGAAGGGGAGACCCAGTACTTC
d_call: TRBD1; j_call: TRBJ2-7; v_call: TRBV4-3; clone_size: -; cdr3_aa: CASSLRLRGTGVSSYEQYF; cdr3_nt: TGCGCCAGCAGCCTTCGACTTCGGGGGACAGGGGTCAGCTCCTACGAGCAGTACTTC
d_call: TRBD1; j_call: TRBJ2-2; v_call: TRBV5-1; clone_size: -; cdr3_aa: CASSHGQESTGELFF; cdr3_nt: TGCGCCAGCAGCCATGGACAGGAGAGTACCGGGGAGCTGTTTTTT
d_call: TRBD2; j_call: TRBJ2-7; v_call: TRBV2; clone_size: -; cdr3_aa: CASRGQGGTYEQYF; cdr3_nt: TGTGCCAGCAGGGGCCAGGGAGGGACCTACGAGCAGTACTTC
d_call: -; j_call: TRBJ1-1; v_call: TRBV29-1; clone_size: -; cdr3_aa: CSVSGGATEAFF; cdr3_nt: TGCAGCGTCTCAGGTGGGGCCACTGAAGCTTTCTTT
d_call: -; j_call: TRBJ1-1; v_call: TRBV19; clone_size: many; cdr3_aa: CASSIPSHEPNTEAFF; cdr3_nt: TGTGCCAGTAGTATCCCCTCACACGAACCGAACACTGAAGCTTTCTTT
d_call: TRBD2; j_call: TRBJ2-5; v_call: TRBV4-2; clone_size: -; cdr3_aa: CASSRGLAGAGGETQYF; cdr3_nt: TGTGCCAGCAGCCGGGGACTAGCGGGAGCCGGCGGAGAGACCCAGTACTTC
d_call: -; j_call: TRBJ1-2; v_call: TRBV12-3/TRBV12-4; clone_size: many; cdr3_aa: CASSLDFLLGYTF; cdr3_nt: TGTGCCAGCAGTTTGGACTTTCTTCTAGGCTACACCTTC
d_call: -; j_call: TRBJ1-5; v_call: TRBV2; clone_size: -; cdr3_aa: CASPGTRTNQPQHF; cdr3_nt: TGTGCCAGCCCGGGCACTCGGACCAATCAGCCCCAGCATTTT
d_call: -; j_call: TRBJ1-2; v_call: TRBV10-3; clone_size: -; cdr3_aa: CAISESKGANYGYTF; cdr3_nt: TGTGCCATCAGTGAGTCGAAGGGAGCTAACTATGGCTACACCTTC
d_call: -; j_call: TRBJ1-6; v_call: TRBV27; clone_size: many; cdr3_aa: CASSLQGSSPLHF; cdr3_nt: TGTGCCAGCAGTTTACAGGGCAGTTCACCCCTCCACTTT
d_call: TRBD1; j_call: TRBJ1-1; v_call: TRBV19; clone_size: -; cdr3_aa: CASTGTGTHTEAFF; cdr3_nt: TGTGCCAGTACCGGGACAGGGACACACACTGAAGCTTTCTTT
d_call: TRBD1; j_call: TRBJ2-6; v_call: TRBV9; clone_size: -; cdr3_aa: CASSVGTGDGANVLTF; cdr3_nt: TGTGCCAGCAGCGTAGGTACAGGGGATGGGGCCAACGTCCTGACTTTC
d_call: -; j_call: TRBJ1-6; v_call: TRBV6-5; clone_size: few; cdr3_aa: CASSYSPASYNSPLHF; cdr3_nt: TGTGCCAGCAGTTACTCTCCGGCCTCCTATAATTCACCCCTCCACTTT
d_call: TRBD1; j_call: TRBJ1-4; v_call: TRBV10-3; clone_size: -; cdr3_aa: CAISRAGGGNEKLFF; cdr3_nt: TGTGCCATCAGCAGGGCAGGGGGTGGGAATGAAAAACTGTTTTTT
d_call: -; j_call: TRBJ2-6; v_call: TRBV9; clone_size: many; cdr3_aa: CASSSPWGRSSGANVLTF; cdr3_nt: TGTGCCAGCAGCTCCCCCTGGGGGCGCTCGTCTGGGGCCAACGTCCTGACTTTC
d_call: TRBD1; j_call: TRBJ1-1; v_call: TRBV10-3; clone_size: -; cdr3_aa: CAISGPGQTEAFF; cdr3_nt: TGTGCCATCAGTGGTCCGGGACAGACTGAAGCTTTCTTT
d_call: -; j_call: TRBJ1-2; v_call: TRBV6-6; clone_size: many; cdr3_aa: CASSKGWENGYTF; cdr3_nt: TGTGCCAGCAGTAAAGGATGGGAAAATGGCTACACCTTC
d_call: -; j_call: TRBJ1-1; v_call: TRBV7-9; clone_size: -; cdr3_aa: CASSLGARLDTEAFF; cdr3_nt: TGTGCCAGCAGCTTGGGGGCTAGGCTGGACACTGAAGCTTTCTTT
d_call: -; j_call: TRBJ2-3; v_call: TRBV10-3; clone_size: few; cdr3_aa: CAISELAKRTDTQYF; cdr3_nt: TGTGCCATCAGCGAATTGGCTAAACGCACAGATACGCAGTATTTT
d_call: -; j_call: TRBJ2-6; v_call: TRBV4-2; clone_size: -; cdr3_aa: CASSQDGAGANVLTF; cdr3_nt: TGTGCCAGCAGCCAAGATGGTGCAGGGGCCAACGTCCTGACTTTC
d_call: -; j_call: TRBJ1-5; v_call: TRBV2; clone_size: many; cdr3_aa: CASTYGGGSQPQHF; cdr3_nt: TGTGCCAGCACCTACGGGGGGGGAAGTCAGCCCCAGCATTTT